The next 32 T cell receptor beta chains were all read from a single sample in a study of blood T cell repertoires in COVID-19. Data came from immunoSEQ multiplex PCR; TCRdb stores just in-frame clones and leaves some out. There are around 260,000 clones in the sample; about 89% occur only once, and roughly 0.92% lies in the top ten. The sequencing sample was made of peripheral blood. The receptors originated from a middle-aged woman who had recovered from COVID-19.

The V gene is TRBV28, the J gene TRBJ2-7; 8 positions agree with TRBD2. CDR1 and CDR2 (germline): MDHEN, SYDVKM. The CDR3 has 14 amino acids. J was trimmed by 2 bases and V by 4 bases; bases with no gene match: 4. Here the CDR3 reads CASSSGGIPYEQYF. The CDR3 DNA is TGTGCCAGCAGTTCGGGGGGGATTCCCTACGAGCAGTACTTC.

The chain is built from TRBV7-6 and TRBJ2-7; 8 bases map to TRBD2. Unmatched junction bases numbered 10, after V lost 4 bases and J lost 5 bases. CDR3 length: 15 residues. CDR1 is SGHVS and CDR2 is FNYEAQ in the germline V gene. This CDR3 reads CASSSDPGGPNEQYF. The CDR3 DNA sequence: TGTGCCAGCAGCTCGGACCCGGGAGGGCCAAACGAGCAGTACTTC.

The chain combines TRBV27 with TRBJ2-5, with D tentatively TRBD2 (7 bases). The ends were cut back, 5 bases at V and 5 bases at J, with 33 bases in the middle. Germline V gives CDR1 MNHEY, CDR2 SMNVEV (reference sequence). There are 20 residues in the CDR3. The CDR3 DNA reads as TGTGCCAGCAGTCTTTATATGCCCCTCGGGCAGGGGATGGGAGGGGAGACCCAGTACTTC. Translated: CASSLYMPLGQGMGGETQYF.

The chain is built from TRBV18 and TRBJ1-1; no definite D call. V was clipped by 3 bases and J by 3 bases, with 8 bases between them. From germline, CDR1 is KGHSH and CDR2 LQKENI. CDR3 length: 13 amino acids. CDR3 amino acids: CASSPLGDTEAFF. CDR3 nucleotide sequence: TGTGCCAGCTCACCCCTCGGGGACACTGAAGCTTTCTTT.

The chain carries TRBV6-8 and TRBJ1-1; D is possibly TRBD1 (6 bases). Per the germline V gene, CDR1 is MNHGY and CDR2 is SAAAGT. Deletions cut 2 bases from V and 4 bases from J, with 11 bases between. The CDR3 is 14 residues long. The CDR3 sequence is CASSYTQGSTEAFF. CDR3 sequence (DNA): TGTGCCAGCAGTTACACCCAGGGGTCCACTGAAGCTTTCTTT.

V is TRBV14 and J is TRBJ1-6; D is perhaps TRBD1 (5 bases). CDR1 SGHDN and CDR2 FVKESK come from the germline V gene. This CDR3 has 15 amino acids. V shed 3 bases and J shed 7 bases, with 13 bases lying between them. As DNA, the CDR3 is TGTGCCAGCAGCCAGGGGCATTTTGGGAATTCACCCCTCCACTTT. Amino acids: CASSQGHFGNSPLHF.

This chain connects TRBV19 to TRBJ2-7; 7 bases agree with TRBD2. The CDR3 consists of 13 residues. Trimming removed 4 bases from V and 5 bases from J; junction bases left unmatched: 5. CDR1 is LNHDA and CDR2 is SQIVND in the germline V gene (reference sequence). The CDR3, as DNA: TGTGCCAGTAGTAGGGGACTACACAACGAGCAGTACTTC. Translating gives CASSRGLHNEQYF.

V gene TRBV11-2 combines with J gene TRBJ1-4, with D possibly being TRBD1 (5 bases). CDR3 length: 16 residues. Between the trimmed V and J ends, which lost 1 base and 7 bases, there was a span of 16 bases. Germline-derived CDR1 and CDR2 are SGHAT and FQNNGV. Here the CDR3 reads CASSLGQGFTGEKLFF. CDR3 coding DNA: TGTGCCAGCAGCTTAGGCCAGGGTTTTACGGGTGAAAAACTGTTTTTT.

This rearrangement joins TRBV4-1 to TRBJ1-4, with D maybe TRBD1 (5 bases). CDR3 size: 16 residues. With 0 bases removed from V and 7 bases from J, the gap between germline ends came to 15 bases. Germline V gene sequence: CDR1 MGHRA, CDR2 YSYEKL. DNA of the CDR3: TGCGCCAGCAGCCAAGATCTGGAGAGCGGGGGTGAAAAACTGTTTTTT. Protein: CASSQDLESGGEKLFF.

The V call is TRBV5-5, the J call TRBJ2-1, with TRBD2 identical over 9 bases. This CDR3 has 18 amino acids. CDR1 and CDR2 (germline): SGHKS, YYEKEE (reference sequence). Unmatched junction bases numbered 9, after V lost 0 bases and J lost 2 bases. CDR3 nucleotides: TGTGCCAGCAGCTTGGATCTTTGGAGCGGGGGGACCTACAATGAGCAGTTCTTC. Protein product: CASSLDLWSGGTYNEQFF.

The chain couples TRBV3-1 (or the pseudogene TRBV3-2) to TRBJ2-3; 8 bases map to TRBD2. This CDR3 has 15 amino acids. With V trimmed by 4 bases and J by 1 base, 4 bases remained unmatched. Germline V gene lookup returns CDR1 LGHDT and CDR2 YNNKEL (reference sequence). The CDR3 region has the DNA TGTGCCAGCAGCCTAGCGGGACTGGGCACAGATACGCAGTATTTT. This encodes CASSLAGLGTDTQYF.

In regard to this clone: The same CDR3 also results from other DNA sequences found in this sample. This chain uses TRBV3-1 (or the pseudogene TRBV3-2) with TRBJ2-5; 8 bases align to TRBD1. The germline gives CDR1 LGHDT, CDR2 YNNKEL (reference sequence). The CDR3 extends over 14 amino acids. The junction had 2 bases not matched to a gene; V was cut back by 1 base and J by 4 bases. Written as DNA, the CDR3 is TGTGCCAGCAGCCAAGCCGGGACAGGAGAGACCCAGTACTTC. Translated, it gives CASSQAGTGETQYF.

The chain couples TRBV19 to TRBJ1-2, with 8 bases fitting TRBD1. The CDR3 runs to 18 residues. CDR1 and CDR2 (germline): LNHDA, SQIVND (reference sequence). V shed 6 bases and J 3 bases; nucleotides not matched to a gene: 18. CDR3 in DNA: TGTGCCAGTAGAAAAGTAGTGGCCACAGGGGGAGATGACTATGGCTACACCTTC. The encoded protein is CASRKVVATGGDDYGYTF.

CDR3 residues: CASSYQLAGGPSSYNEQFF. CDR3 DNA: TGTGCCAGCAGTTACCAGCTAGCGGGAGGCCCTAGCTCCTACAATGAGCAGTTCTTC. This chain uses TRBV6-2 or TRBV6-3 with TRBJ2-1; 11 positions match TRBD2. The length of the CDR3 is 19 residues. Germline lookup yields CDR1 MNHEY and CDR2 SVGEGT. V was pared by 2 bases and J by 0 bases, with 9 bases of the junction left unmatched.

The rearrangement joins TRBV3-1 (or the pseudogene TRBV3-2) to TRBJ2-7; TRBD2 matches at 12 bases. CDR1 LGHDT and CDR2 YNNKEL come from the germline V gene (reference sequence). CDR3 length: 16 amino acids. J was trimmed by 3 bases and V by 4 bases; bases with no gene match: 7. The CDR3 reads CASSPQTSGRNYEQYF. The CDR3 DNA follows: TGTGCCAGCAGCCCCCAAACTAGCGGGAGGAACTACGAGCAGTACTTC.

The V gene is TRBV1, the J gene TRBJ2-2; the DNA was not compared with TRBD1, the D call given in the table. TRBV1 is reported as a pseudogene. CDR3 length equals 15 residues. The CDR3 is CTSSQTGDGTGELFF. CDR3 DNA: TGCACCAGCAGCCAGACAGGGGATGGAACCGGGGAGCTGTTTTTT.

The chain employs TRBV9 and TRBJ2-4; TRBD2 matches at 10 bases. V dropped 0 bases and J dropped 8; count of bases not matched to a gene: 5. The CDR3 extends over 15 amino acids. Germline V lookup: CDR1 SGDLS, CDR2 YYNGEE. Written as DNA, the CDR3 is TGTGCCAGCAGCGTAGACCAGCGGGAGGGGGACATTCAGTACTTC. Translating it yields CASSVDQREGDIQYF.

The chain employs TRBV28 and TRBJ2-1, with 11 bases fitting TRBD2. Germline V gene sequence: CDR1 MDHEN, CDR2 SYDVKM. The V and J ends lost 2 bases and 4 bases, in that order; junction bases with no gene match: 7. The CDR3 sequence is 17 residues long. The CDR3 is CASSLSWGTSGYNEQFF. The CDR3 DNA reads TGTGCCAGCAGTTTAAGCTGGGGGACTAGCGGATACAATGAGCAGTTCTTC. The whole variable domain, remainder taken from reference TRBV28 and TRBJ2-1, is DVKVTQSSRYLVKRTGEKVFLECVQDMDHENMFWYRQDPGLGLRLIYFSYDVKMKEKGDIPEGYSVSREKKERFSLILESASTNQTSMYLCASSLSWGTSGYNEQFFGPGTRLTVL.

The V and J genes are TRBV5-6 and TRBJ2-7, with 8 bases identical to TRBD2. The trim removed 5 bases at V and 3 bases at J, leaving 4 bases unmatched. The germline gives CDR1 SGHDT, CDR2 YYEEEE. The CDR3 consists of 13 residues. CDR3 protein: CASSSGTSYEQYF. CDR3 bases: TGTGCCAGCAGTTCCGGGACTAGCTACGAGCAGTACTTC.

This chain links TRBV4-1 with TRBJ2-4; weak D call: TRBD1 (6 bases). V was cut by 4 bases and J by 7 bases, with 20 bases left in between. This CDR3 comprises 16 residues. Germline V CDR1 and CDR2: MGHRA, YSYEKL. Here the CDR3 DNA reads TGCGCCAGCAGCCGCCTACCCATTACCACAGGGAACATTCAGTACTTC. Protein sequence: CASSRLPITTGNIQYF.

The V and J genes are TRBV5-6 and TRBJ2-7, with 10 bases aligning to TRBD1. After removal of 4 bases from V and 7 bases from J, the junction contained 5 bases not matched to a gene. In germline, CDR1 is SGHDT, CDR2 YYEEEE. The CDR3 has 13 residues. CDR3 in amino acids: CASSPWTGGEQYF. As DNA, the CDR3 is TGTGCCAGCAGCCCTTGGACAGGGGGGGAGCAGTACTTC.

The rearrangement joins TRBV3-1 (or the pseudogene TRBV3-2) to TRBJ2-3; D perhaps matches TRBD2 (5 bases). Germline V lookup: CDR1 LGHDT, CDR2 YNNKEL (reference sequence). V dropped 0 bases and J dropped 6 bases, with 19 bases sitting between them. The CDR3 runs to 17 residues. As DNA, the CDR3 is TGTGCCAGCAGCCAAGATTCGGGGAACGCCAATTGGGATACGCAGTATTTT. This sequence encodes CASSQDSGNANWDTQYF.

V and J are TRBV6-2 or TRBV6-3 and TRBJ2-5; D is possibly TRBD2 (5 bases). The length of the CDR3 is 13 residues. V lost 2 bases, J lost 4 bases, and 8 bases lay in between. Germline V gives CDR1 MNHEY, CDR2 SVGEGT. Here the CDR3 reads CASSYAGLETQYF. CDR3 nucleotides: TGTGCCAGCAGTTACGCAGGACTAGAGACCCAGTACTTC.

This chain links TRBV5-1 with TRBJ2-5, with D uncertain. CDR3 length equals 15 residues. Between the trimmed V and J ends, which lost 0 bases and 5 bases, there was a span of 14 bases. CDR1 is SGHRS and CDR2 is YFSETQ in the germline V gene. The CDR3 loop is CASSLVGAERETQYF. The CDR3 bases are TGCGCCAGCAGCTTGGTAGGCGCGGAACGGGAGACCCAGTACTTC.

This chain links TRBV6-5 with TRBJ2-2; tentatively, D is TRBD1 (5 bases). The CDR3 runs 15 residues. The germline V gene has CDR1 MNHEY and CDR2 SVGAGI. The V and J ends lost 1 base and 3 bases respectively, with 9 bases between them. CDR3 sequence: CASSYWLGDTGELFF. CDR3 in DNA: TGTGCCAGCAGTTACTGGCTAGGGGACACCGGGGAGCTGTTTTTT.

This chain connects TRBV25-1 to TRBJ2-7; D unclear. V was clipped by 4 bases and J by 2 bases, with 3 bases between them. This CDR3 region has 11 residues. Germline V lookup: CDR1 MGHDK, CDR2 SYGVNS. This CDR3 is CASSATYEQYF. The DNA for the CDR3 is TGTGCCAGCAGTGCCACCTACGAGCAGTACTTC.

The CDR3 is CASSGGQTNTEAFF. DNA of the CDR3: TGTGCCAGCTCAGGGGGACAGACGAACACTGAAGCTTTCTTT. The chain carries TRBV18 and TRBJ1-1; TRBD1 aligns across 7 bases. CDR3 size: 14 residues. CDR1 is KGHSH and CDR2 is LQKENI in the germline V gene. V trimming: 5 bases; J trimming: 1 base; junction bases outside the gene matches: 4.

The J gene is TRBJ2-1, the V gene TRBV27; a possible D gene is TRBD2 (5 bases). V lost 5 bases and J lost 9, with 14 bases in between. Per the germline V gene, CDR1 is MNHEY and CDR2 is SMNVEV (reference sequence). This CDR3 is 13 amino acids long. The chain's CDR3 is CASSLSGIPEQFF. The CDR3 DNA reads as TGTGCCAGCAGTCTCTCCGGGATACCTGAGCAGTTCTTC.

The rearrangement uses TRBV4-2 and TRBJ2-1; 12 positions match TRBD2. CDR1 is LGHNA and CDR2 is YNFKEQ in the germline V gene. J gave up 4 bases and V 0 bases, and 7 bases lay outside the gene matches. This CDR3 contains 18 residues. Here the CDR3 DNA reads TGTGCCAGCAGCCAAGAGGGACTAGCGGGTTGGGGTTACAATGAGCAGTTCTTC. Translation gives CASSQEGLAGWGYNEQFF.

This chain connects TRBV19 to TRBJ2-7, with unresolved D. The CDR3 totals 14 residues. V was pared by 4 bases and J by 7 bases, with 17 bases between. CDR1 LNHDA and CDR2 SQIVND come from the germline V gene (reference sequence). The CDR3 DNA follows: TGTGCCAGTAGTACCCTTAGCACAATTCAAGAGCAGTACTTC. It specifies CASSTLSTIQEQYF.

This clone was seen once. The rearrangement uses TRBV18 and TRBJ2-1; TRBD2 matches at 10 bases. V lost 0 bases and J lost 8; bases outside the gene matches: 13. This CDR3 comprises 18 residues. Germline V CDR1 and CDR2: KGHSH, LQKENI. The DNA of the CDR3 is TGTGCCAGCTCACCACCTTACGAGGCTAGCGGGAGTTGGGATGAGCAGTTCTTC. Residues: CASSPPYEASGSWDEQFF.

For the CDR3, the DNA is TGTGCCAGTACCACAGGACTACAAGAGAGGAATGAGCAGTTCTTC. It translates to CASTTGLQERNEQFF. The gene calls are TRBV19 and TRBJ2-1, with D possibly matching TRBD2 (6 bases). The CDR3 is 15 amino acids. V was trimmed by 7 bases and J by 7 bases, leaving 20 bases between them. The germline gives CDR1 LNHDA, CDR2 SQIVND (reference sequence).